This T cell receptor (beta chain) was documented in a study of blood T cell repertoires in COVID-19 (dated by TCRdb to about 2020). Background for the entire study: Samples covering the acute and convalescent phases of COVID-19 were provided by collaborators in the United States, Italy and Spain. The prospective study material was composed of cDNA or gDNA derived from T cells, B-cell-depleted T cells, or PBMCs. The dataset comprised deeply sampled blood TCRbeta repertoires from subjects exposed to, actively infected with, or recovered from COVID-19. The repertoires were released in a freely available public database intended as a resource for research on the immune response to SARS-CoV-2. Samples were obtained from the ongoing ImmuneRACE study (first 160 participants) and from over 1,000 subjects provided by 6 global collaborators. The sample metadata nearly always contained a de-identified subject ID, COVID-19 status, age in years and sex. Where available, HLA class I and class II types were taken from metadata supplied by the sample provider and were not determined by assay-based typing. General conclusions and limits of the study: The quantity of clinical and demographic metadata differed by source and by participant and was supplied without curation.

The CDR3 covers 15 residues, taking in both the cysteine and the phenylalanine. The read is trimmed to its CDR3 DNA, 45 bases read in frame from base 1. Germline trimming: 4 bases from V, 4 bases from J; junction bases outside gene matches: 6. The CDR1 and CDR2 encoded by the germline V gene (reference sequence) are LGHDT and YNNKEL. Each collaborating institution followed its own protocols to collect whole blood in K2EDTA tubes. For TCRbeta analysis, collaborator samples were shipped as frozen whole blood, as isolated PBMCs, or as DNA extracted from either sample type. TCRbeta CDR3 regions were amplified from genomic DNA by means of the immunoSEQ Assay, a bias-controlled multiplex PCR. As for how the authors treated the data: The number of nucleated cells in each sample was estimated by amplification of reference gene primers within the assay. Sequence reads were collapsed and filtered to measure the absolute abundance of every unique TCRbeta CDR3 rearrangement. For each sample, productive Simpson clonality was calculated by taking the square root of Simpson's diversity index across productive rearrangements. Here the immuneACCESS table is served through TCRdb, limited to in-frame sequences with V and J called. Missing clones are a known gap in these copies; in checked studies unresolved V genes cover under half, and the rest lacks a known reason. That table is the source of V, J and clone size, and D and trimming were worked out from the DNA. This sample is represented by around 100,000 clones; roughly 80% of them were singletons. Around 20% of the sample rests with the top ten.

Concerning this clone itself: Its antigen is still unknown. Per-base qualities were not stored, and no clone one base away is much larger.

This receptor was obtained from a man in his 70s with active or convalescent COVID-19. The sequence links TRBV3-1 (or the pseudogene TRBV3-2) to TRBJ2-1; 8 central nucleotides agree with TRBD2. Sample: peripheral blood. Read as DNA, the sequence is TGTGCCAGCAGCCTGCGGGAGGTTCCTTACAATGAGCAGTTCTTC. It codes for CASSLREVPYNEQFF.